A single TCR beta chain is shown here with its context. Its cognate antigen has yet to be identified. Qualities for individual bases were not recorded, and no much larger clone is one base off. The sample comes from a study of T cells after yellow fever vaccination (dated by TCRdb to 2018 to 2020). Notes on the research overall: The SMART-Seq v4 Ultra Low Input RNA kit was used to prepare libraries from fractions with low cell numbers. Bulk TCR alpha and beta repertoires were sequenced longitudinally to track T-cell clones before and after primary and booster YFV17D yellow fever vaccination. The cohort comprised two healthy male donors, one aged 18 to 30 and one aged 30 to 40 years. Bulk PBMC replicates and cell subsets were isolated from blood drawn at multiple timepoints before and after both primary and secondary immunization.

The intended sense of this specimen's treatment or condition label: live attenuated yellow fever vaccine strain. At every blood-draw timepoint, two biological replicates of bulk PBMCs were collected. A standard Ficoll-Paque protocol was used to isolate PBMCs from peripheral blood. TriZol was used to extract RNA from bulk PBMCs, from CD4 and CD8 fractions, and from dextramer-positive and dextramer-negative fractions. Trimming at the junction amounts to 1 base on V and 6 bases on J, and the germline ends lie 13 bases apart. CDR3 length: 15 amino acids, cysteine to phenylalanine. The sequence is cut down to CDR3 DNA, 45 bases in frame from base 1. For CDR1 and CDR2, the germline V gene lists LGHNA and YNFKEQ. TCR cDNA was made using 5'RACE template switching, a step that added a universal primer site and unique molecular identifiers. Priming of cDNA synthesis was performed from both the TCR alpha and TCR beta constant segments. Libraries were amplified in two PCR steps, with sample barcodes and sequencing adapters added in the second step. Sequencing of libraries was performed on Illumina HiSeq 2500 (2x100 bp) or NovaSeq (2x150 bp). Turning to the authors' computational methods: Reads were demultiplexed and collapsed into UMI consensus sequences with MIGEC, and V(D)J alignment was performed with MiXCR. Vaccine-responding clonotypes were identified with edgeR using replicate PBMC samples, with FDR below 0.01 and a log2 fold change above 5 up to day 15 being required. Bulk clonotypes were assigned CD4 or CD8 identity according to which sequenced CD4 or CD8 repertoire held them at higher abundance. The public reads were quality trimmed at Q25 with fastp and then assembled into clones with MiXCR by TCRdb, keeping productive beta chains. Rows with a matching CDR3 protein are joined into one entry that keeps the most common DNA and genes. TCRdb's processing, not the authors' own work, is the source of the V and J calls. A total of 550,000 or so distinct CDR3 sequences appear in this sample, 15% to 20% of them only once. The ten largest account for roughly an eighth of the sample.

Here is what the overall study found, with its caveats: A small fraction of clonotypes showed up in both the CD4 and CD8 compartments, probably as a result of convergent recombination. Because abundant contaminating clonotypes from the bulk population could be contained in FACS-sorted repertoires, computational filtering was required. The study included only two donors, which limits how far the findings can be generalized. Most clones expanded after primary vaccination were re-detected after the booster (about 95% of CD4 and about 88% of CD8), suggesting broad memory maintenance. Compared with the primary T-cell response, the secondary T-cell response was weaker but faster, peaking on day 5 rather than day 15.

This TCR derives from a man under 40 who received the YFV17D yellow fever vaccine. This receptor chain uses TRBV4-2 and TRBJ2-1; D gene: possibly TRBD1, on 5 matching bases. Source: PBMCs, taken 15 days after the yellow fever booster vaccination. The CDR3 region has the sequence CASSQGIGASNEQFF. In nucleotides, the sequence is TGTGCCAGCAGCCAAGGAATTGGGGCAAGCAATGAGCAGTTCTTC.